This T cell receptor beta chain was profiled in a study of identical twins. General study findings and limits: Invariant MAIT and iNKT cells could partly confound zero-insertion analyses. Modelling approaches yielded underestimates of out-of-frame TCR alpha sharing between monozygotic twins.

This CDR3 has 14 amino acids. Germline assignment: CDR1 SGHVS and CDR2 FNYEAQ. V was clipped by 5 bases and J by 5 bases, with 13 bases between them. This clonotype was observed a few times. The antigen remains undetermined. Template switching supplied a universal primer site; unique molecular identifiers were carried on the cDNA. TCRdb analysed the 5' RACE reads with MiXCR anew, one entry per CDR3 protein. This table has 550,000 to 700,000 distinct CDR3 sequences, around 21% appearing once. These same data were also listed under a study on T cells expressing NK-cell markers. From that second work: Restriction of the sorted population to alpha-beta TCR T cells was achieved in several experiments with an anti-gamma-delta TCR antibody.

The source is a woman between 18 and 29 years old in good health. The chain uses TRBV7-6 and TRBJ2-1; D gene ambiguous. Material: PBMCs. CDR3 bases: TGTGCCAGCAGCCCAACCTACAAGAACAATGAGCAGTTCTTC. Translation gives CASSPTYKNNEQFF.